This is a list of T cell receptor beta chains from one sample in a study of T cell responses to AZD1222 COVID-19 vaccine. Libraries were prepared by immunoSEQ multiplex PCR; TCRdb keeps only in-frame clonotypes and omits some of them. The sample lists tens of thousands of clones, about 92% seen once, with around 2.2% in the top ten. The sample was peripheral blood, taken on day 0 of AZD1222 vaccination. Receptor source: an adult in good health. Both conserved end residues are part of each CDR3. Fields, in order: D gene, clone size, V gene, J gene, CDR3 protein, CDR3 DNA. The D gene is left open where the match is weak. Size tells how often a clone was seen (once, few, many) or the class of an expanded clone, and some rows leave it out.

D gene: -
clone size: -
V gene: TRBV3-1/TRBV3-2
J gene: TRBJ1-1
CDR3 protein: CASSPTGRVRATEAFF
CDR3 DNA: TGTGCCAGCAGCCCGACGGGTAGGGTCAGGGCCACTGAAGCTTTCTTT

D gene: TRBD2
clone size: -
V gene: TRBV6-5
J gene: TRBJ2-2
CDR3 protein: CASIGEGSGELFF
CDR3 DNA: TGTGCCAGCATCGGGGAGGGGTCCGGGGAGCTGTTTTTT

D gene: -
clone size: -
V gene: TRBV4-2
J gene: TRBJ2-7
CDR3 protein: CASSQVLGTDEQYF
CDR3 DNA: TGTGCCAGCAGCCAAGTACTGGGGACGGACGAGCAGTACTTC

D gene: -
clone size: -
V gene: TRBV5-1
J gene: TRBJ2-7
CDR3 protein: CASSEDTEQYF
CDR3 DNA: TGCGCCAGCAGCGAGGACACCGAGCAGTACTTC

D gene: -
clone size: -
V gene: TRBV15
J gene: TRBJ2-5
CDR3 protein: CATSRAGRGSQETQYF
CDR3 DNA: TGTGCCACCAGCAGAGCCGGCCGGGGCAGCCAAGAGACCCAGTACTTC

D gene: -
clone size: -
V gene: TRBV10-3
J gene: TRBJ1-1
CDR3 protein: CAISESDRMNTEAFF
CDR3 DNA: TGTGCCATCAGTGAGTCCGACAGGATGAACACTGAAGCTTTCTTT

D gene: -
clone size: -
V gene: TRBV7-9
J gene: TRBJ1-1
CDR3 protein: CASSLSPVNTEAFF
CDR3 DNA: TGTGCCAGCAGCTTATCCCCCGTGAACACTGAAGCTTTCTTT

D gene: TRBD1
clone size: -
V gene: TRBV7-8
J gene: TRBJ1-3
CDR3 protein: CASSSRTGGGQRNTIYF
CDR3 DNA: TGTGCCAGCAGCTCGAGGACAGGGGGCGGCCAACGAAACACCATATATTTT

D gene: TRBD2
clone size: -
V gene: TRBV30
J gene: TRBJ2-7
CDR3 protein: CAWSKGGSYEQYF
CDR3 DNA: TGTGCCTGGAGTAAGGGCGGGAGTTACGAGCAGTACTTC

D gene: -
clone size: -
V gene: TRBV5-6
J gene: TRBJ1-1
CDR3 protein: CASSLSPLPEAFF
CDR3 DNA: TGTGCCAGCAGCTTGAGTCCCCTCCCTGAAGCTTTCTTT

D gene: -
clone size: -
V gene: TRBV5-8
J gene: TRBJ1-1
CDR3 protein: CASSLQGGANTEAFF
CDR3 DNA: TGTGCCAGCAGCTTGCAAGGGGGGGCAAACACTGAAGCTTTCTTT

D gene: -
clone size: -
V gene: TRBV30
J gene: TRBJ2-1
CDR3 protein: CAWSHEQFF
CDR3 DNA: TGTGCCTGGAGTCATGAGCAGTTCTTC

D gene: -
clone size: -
V gene: TRBV7-2
J gene: TRBJ1-5
CDR3 protein: CASSPRGGGQPQHF
CDR3 DNA: TGTGCCAGCAGCCCAAGAGGGGGAGGCCAGCCCCAGCATTTT

D gene: TRBD1
clone size: -
V gene: TRBV7-9
J gene: TRBJ1-4
CDR3 protein: CASSPPGQGLEKLFF
CDR3 DNA: TGTGCCAGCAGCCCCCCGGGACAGGGTCTAGAAAAACTGTTTTTT

D gene: TRBD1
clone size: -
V gene: TRBV19
J gene: TRBJ1-6
CDR3 protein: CASTFQGANSPLHF
CDR3 DNA: TGTGCCAGTACATTTCAGGGGGCGAATTCACCCCTCCACTTT

D gene: -
clone size: few
V gene: TRBV11-2
J gene: TRBJ2-3
CDR3 protein: CASEPLTSTDTQYF
CDR3 DNA: TGTGCCTCGGAACCCCTCACTAGCACAGATACGCAGTATTTT

D gene: TRBD1
clone size: -
V gene: TRBV7-8
J gene: TRBJ2-3
CDR3 protein: CASSSADRITDTQYF
CDR3 DNA: TGTGCCAGCAGCTCGGCGGACAGGATCACAGATACGCAGTATTTT

D gene: TRBD1
clone size: -
V gene: TRBV19
J gene: TRBJ1-2
CDR3 protein: CASHSDRNYGYTF
CDR3 DNA: TGTGCCAGCCACTCGGACAGGAACTATGGCTACACCTTC

D gene: -
clone size: -
V gene: TRBV9
J gene: TRBJ1-4
CDR3 protein: CASSRRAGDEKLFF
CDR3 DNA: TGTGCCAGCAGCAGGCGGGCGGGAGACGAAAAACTGTTTTTT

D gene: TRBD1
clone size: -
V gene: TRBV5-1
J gene: TRBJ2-3
CDR3 protein: CASSTGQATDTQYF
CDR3 DNA: TGCGCCAGCAGCACTGGACAGGCCACAGATACGCAGTATTTT

D gene: -
clone size: -
V gene: TRBV19
J gene: TRBJ1-2
CDR3 protein: CASSIGRTNYGYTF
CDR3 DNA: TGTGCCAGTAGTATAGGCAGGACTAACTATGGCTACACCTTC

D gene: TRBD2
clone size: -
V gene: TRBV4-2
J gene: TRBJ2-5
CDR3 protein: CASSQLHGTSGRQETQYF
CDR3 DNA: TGTGCCAGCAGCCAGCTCCATGGGACTAGCGGGAGGCAAGAGACCCAGTACTTC

D gene: -
clone size: -
V gene: TRBV15
J gene: TRBJ2-5
CDR3 protein: CATSPHAETQYF
CDR3 DNA: TGTGCCACCAGCCCGCACGCAGAGACCCAGTACTTC

D gene: -
clone size: -
V gene: TRBV30
J gene: TRBJ1-2
CDR3 protein: CAWSVRSYGYTF
CDR3 DNA: TGTGCCTGGAGTGTACGGTCCTATGGCTACACCTTC

D gene: -
clone size: -
V gene: TRBV6-4
J gene: TRBJ2-2
CDR3 protein: CASREVGLGAGELFF
CDR3 DNA: TGTGCCAGTAGAGAAGTCGGCCTTGGGGCCGGGGAGCTGTTTTTT

D gene: TRBD1
clone size: -
V gene: TRBV24-1
J gene: TRBJ2-1
CDR3 protein: CATSDQPGQGLSIRNEQFF
CDR3 DNA: TGTGCCACCAGTGACCAACCGGGACAGGGATTGTCCATTCGCAATGAGCAGTTCTTC

D gene: -
clone size: -
V gene: TRBV9
J gene: TRBJ2-1
CDR3 protein: CASSVDRGQYNEQFF
CDR3 DNA: TGTGCCAGCAGCGTAGACAGAGGACAATACAATGAGCAGTTCTTC

D gene: -
clone size: few
V gene: TRBV7-8
J gene: TRBJ2-3
CDR3 protein: CASSAPGPDTQYF
CDR3 DNA: TGTGCCAGCAGCGCCCCGGGACCAGATACGCAGTATTTT

D gene: -
clone size: -
V gene: TRBV7-9
J gene: TRBJ2-5
CDR3 protein: CASSLGGQGTQYF
CDR3 DNA: TGTGCCAGCAGCCTCGGGGGGCAAGGGACCCAGTACTTC

D gene: -
clone size: -
V gene: TRBV3-1/TRBV3-2
J gene: TRBJ2-1
CDR3 protein: CASSLRGADNEQFF
CDR3 DNA: TGTGCCAGCAGCCTCCGGGGGGCGGACAATGAGCAGTTCTTC

D gene: TRBD2
clone size: -
V gene: TRBV23-1
J gene: TRBJ2-3
CDR3 protein: CVRGPAGATSTDTQYF
CDR3 DNA: TGCGTCAGAGGGCCAGCGGGAGCTACTAGCACAGATACGCAGTATTTT

D gene: TRBD1
clone size: -
V gene: TRBV30
J gene: TRBJ2-2
CDR3 protein: CAWSEVDRGHTGELFF
CDR3 DNA: TGTGCCTGGAGCGAAGTGGACAGGGGGCACACCGGGGAGCTGTTTTTT

D gene: -
clone size: -
V gene: TRBV27
J gene: TRBJ1-2
CDR3 protein: CASSLGLATGGYTF
CDR3 DNA: TGTGCCAGCAGTTTGGGCCTAGCAACCGGTGGCTACACCTTC

D gene: -
clone size: once
V gene: TRBV18
J gene: TRBJ2-5
CDR3 protein: CASSPRRDRGETQYF
CDR3 DNA: TGTGCCAGCTCACCGCGCCGGGACCGCGGGGAGACCCAGTACTTC

D gene: TRBD1
clone size: -
V gene: TRBV15
J gene: TRBJ2-5
CDR3 protein: CATSRTTGAQETQYF
CDR3 DNA: TGTGCCACCAGCAGAACGACAGGGGCCCAAGAGACCCAGTACTTC

D gene: -
clone size: -
V gene: TRBV5-4
J gene: TRBJ2-7
CDR3 protein: CASSRWDHPYEQYF
CDR3 DNA: TGTGCCAGCAGCAGATGGGACCACCCCTACGAGCAGTACTTC

D gene: -
clone size: -
V gene: TRBV19
J gene: TRBJ1-5
CDR3 protein: CASRGKGFDQPQHF
CDR3 DNA: TGTGCCAGTAGGGGCAAGGGTTTCGATCAGCCCCAGCATTTT

D gene: TRBD1
clone size: -
V gene: TRBV6-5
J gene: TRBJ2-5
CDR3 protein: CASRYRGLRLETQYF
CDR3 DNA: TGTGCCAGCAGGTACAGGGGGCTCCGCTTGGAGACCCAGTACTTC

D gene: -
clone size: -
V gene: TRBV6-2/TRBV6-3
J gene: TRBJ2-1
CDR3 protein: CASSTLTEQFF
CDR3 DNA: TGTGCCAGCAGTACACTAACGGAGCAGTTCTTC